This TCR beta chain was sequenced during a study of T cell clones after liver transplantation. Study-level information: TCRbeta sequencing after a pre-transplant mixed lymphocyte reaction identified graft-donor-reactive clones, later tracked in post-transplant blood. Draws occurred before transplant, before withdrawal, and after complete or failed withdrawal.

V gave up 3 bases and J gave up 4 bases; unmatched junction bases: 3. CDR1 and CDR2 (germline): MDHEN, SYDVKM. The CDR3 contains 13 residues. Only in-frame clones appear in the TCRdb table, and some are missing; sequencing was by immunoSEQ multiplex PCR. The table records about 58,000 clones, 70% of them present only once. The sequences come from CD4+ T cells from blood, collected at the roughly 16-month timepoint. This receptor was taken from a human patient who received a liver transplant. T cells may partly derive from the graft donor. The V gene is TRBV28, the J gene TRBJ2-7; TRBD1 matches at 7 bases. This chain's CDR3 is CASSFTGAYEQYV. In DNA, the CDR3 is TGTGCCAGCAGTTTCACAGGGGCATACGAGCAGTACGTC.